Shown below are 7 T cell receptor beta chains from a single sample sequenced in a study of technical replicates of blood from a handful of donors. Sequencing used immunoSEQ multiplex PCR; TCRdb keeps in-frame clones, though not all of them. The profile shows tens of thousands of clones, approximately 98% of them singletons. Sequenced: T cells isolated from PBMCs. These receptors came from a human donor in good health.

The chain carries TRBV29-1 and TRBJ2-1, with 9 bases identical to TRBD1. The CDR3 loop spans 15 amino acids. V dropped 5 bases and J dropped 4; count of bases not matched to a gene: 9. Per germline, CDR1 SQVTM and CDR2 ANQGSEA. The CDR3 region is CSVRNGTGFYNEQFF. The CDR3 bases are TGCAGCGTTCGAAACGGGACAGGGTTTTACAATGAGCAGTTCTTC.

The chain has TRBV7-2 and TRBJ2-5; D gene ambiguous. V gave up 3 bases and J gave up 2 bases, with 16 bases separating them. Germline CDR1 SGHTA, CDR2 FQGNSA. The CDR3 contains 16 residues. In nucleotides, the CDR3 is TGTGCCAGCAGCTTCCCTCCTAGGTTATATCAAGAGACCCAGTACTTC. Its protein is CASSFPPRLYQETQYF.

The chain joins TRBV13 to TRBJ2-5; D call uncertain. V lost 0 bases and J lost 0, with 23 bases in between. Germline-derived CDR1 and CDR2 are PRHDT and FYEKMQ (reference sequence). The CDR3 contains 20 residues. The CDR3 is CASSLGPLAAAALYQETQYF. CDR3 DNA sequence: TGTGCCAGCAGCTTAGGCCCCCTGGCCGCGGCGGCCCTTTACCAAGAGACCCAGTACTTC.

The rearrangement joins TRBV19 to TRBJ1-4, with 8 bases lining up with TRBD1. From germline, CDR1 is LNHDA and CDR2 SQIVND (reference sequence). The CDR3 is made up of 16 amino acids. V shed 5 bases, J shed 5 bases, and the junction held 10 bases outside the gene matches. CDR3 nucleotides: TGTGCCAGTAGTGCACTGCAGGGGGCCCTAAATGAAAAACTGTTTTTT. Amino acids: CASSALQGALNEKLFF. The full variable domain, in which reference TRBV19 and TRBJ1-4 provide the parts outside the CDR3, is DGGITQSPKYLFRKEGQNVTLSCEQNLNHDAMYWYRQDPGQGLRLIYYSQIVNDFQKGDIAEGYSVSREKKESFPLTVTSAQKNPTAFYLCASSALQGALNEKLFFGSGTQLSVL.

This clone has a single count. CDR3 in DNA: TGTGCCAGCAGTTTCGCCTCGGGACTAGCGGGAGGGGGGGATACGCAGTATTTT. Encoded protein: CASSFASGLAGGGDTQYF. The chain carries TRBV28 and TRBJ2-3, with 16 positions matching TRBD2. Germline assignment: CDR1 MDHEN and CDR2 SYDVKM. The CDR3 contains 18 residues. Trimming removed 3 bases from V and 6 bases from J; junction bases left unmatched: 9.

This rearrangement joins TRBV13 to TRBJ1-1; 7 nucleotides agree with TRBD1. V gave up 1 base and J gave up 0 bases; unmatched junction bases: 5. Germline CDR1 PRHDT, CDR2 FYEKMQ (reference sequence). The CDR3 runs to 16 residues. The CDR3 DNA is TGTGCCAGCAGCTTAGTTGGGGACAGCCTGAACACTGAAGCTTTCTTT. Translating it yields CASSLVGDSLNTEAFF.

The genes are TRBV6-1 and TRBJ2-1; a possible D gene is TRBD2 (6 bases). Germline CDR1 and CDR2: MNHNS and SASEGT. The CDR3 is made up of 19 amino acids. The V and J ends lost 2 bases and 5 bases respectively, with 25 bases between them. DNA of the CDR3: TGTGCCAGCAGTGAACATAACGGCGGGATCCTGCCCAGGGACAATGAGCAGTTCTTC. This codes for CASSEHNGGILPRDNEQFF.